This paragraph reports one T cell receptor (beta chain). The data derive from a study of blood T cell repertoires in COVID-19. The data were produced by immunoSEQ multiplex PCR, yet TCRdb's version contains in-frame clones alone and is incomplete. Here the sample spans approximately 200,000 clones, roughly 80% being singletons. Trimming removed 6 bases from V and 6 bases from J; junction bases left unmatched: 10. The length of the CDR3 is 15 residues. CDR1 and CDR2 from the germline V gene are SGHAT and FQNNGV. This clonotype was sampled from a woman in her forties or fifties with acute or convalescent COVID-19. The J gene is TRBJ1-4, the V gene TRBV11-2, with 7 bases lining up with TRBD1. Sequencing used peripheral blood. CDR3 sequence: CASSHGDRDHEKLFF. The CDR3 bases are TGTGCCAGCAGTCACGGAGACAGGGATCATGAAAAACTGTTTTTT. Full variable domain (outside the CDR3, taken from reference TRBV11-2 and TRBJ1-4): EAGVAQSPRYKIIEKRQSVAFWCNPISGHATLYWYQQILGQGPKLLIQFQNNGVVDDSQLPKDRFSAERLKGVDSTLKIQPAKLEDSAVYLCASSHGDRDHEKLFFGSGTQLSVL.